The table lists the clone carrying this T cell receptor beta chain with many counts. Priming of first-strand cDNA relied on TRAV- and TRBV-specific primers (covering alpha and beta chains). Amplification of TCRs used a constant-region primer and V-primer adapter for 20 PCR cycles. TCRdb ran MiXCR on the reads and lists one entry per CDR3 protein. The data hold 85,000 to 100,000 distinct CDR3 sequences, with 9.4% observed a single time. CDR3 length equals 11 residues. Germline V gene data show CDR1 as SGHAT and CDR2 as FQNNGV. V lost 5 bases to trimming and J lost 7 bases, with 6 bases between them. This record comes from a study of low-dose radiotherapy and immunotherapy resistance in tumors. As for time point: before trial treatment.

The V and J genes are TRBV11-2 and TRBJ2-4; D gene unclear. The source of this sequence is a male donor with prostate cancer. Sample: PBMCs, taken before treatment. Written as DNA, the CDR3 is TGTGCCAGCAGCACCGGTAACATTCAGTACTTC. Translation gives CASSTGNIQYF.